Shown below are 29 T cell receptor beta chains from a single sample sequenced in a study of beta chain features in type 1 diabetes (dated by TCRdb to between 2017 and 2018). Results and caveats for the whole study, not just this receptor: A moderate but significant shortening of TCRB CDR3 length was observed in type 1 diabetes patients in all four CD4+ subsets.

These receptors have no identified antigens. Libraries were prepared through the immunoSEQ multiplex PCR assay. All of the isolated RNA was reverse transcribed with the High Capacity cDNA Reverse Transcription Kit, so expressed TCRB transcripts were sequenced. Imported from immuneACCESS, the table was reduced by TCRdb to in-frame sequences with V and J called. These copies leave out some clones; in studies compared against another copy, an unresolved V gene accounts for under half, and the cause of the remainder is not known. The sample table contains a few hundred thousand clones; only one count was recorded for just over 20% of them. 0.028% of the sample is in the top ten clones. The source material was naive CD4+ T cells from blood. The cell subset or site label for this specimen denotes: true naive CD4+ T cells. These receptors originate from a woman between 35 and 50 years old with type 1 diabetes.

This rearrangement joins TRBV15 to TRBJ2-7, with D unclear. CDR1 is LNHNV, CDR2 YYDKDF, per germline (reference sequence). The CDR3 is 17 residues long. Trimming pared 4 bases from V and 2 bases from J, leaving 21 bases between. CDR3 amino acids: CATSIDLGPSVPYEQYF. CDR3 in DNA: TGTGCCACCAGCATAGATCTTGGGCCCTCGGTCCCCTACGAGCAGTACTTC.

The sample holds a few counts of this clone. The rearrangement joins TRBV7-9 to TRBJ1-3; TRBD1 matches at 7 bases. Trimming at V came to 4 bases and at J to 2 bases, leaving 17 bases not matched to a gene. Germline assignment: CDR1 SEHNR and CDR2 FQNEAQ (reference sequence). This CDR3 has 19 amino acids. The CDR3 DNA sequence: TGTGCCAGCAGCTCTACTCCGGGACAGAACGTCTCGACTGGAAACACCATATATTTT. Protein sequence: CASSSTPGQNVSTGNTIYF.

This clone turned up a few times. V gene TRBV2 combines with J gene TRBJ2-2; weak D call: TRBD1 (6 bases). Germline values: CDR1 SNHLY, CDR2 FYNNEI. V lost 6 bases and J 5 bases, leaving 16 bases between the germline ends. There are 15 residues in the CDR3. The CDR3 DNA is TGTGCCAGCAGCAACAACATAGACAGGACCGGGGAGCTGTTTTTT. Translation gives CASSNNIDRTGELFF.

This clone was observed a few times. The CDR3 DNA follows: TGTGCCAGCAGCGTAGAGTCTTCGAGGAGGGGTGAAAAACTGTTTTTT. Translating it yields CASSVESSRRGEKLFF. The chain combines TRBV9 with TRBJ1-4; tentatively, D is TRBD1 (5 bases). The CDR3 sequence is 16 residues long. In germline, CDR1 is SGDLS, CDR2 YYNGEE. Trimming cost V 0 bases and J 7 bases, with 16 bases left between them.

This clone showed up just a few times. The V and J genes are TRBV30 and TRBJ1-5, with D possibly being TRBD1 (5 bases). There are 14 residues in the CDR3. V was trimmed by 2 bases and J by 2 bases, leaving 10 bases between them. The germline CDR1 and CDR2 sequences are GTSNPN and SVGIG (reference sequence). The CDR3 nucleotides are TGTGCCTGGAGTACCCAACAGGGCAATCAGCCCCAGCATTTT. Protein product: CAWSTQQGNQPQHF.

The table lists this clone with a few counts. The chain is built from TRBV29-1 and TRBJ2-7; the D gene is possibly TRBD1 (6 bases). The CDR3 runs 12 residues. The V end lost 7 bases, the J end lost 2 bases, and 12 bases lay between the germline ends. CDR1 and CDR2 (germline): SQVTM, ANQGSEA. In DNA, the CDR3 is TGCAGCGCCCAACAGGGAACCTACGAGCAGTACTTC. This translates into CSAQQGTYEQYF.

The table lists this clone with a few counts. The rearrangement links TRBV25-1 to TRBJ1-1; the D is unclear. The CDR3 has 14 residues. CDR1 MGHDK and CDR2 SYGVNS come from the germline V gene. The V gene lost 5 bases and the J gene lost 1 base, with 11 bases spanning the gap. Written as DNA, the CDR3 is TGTGCCAGCAGTCGCCCGCACGGGAACACTGAAGCTTTCTTT. It yields the protein CASSRPHGNTEAFF.

The chain recombines TRBV9 with TRBJ2-1; TRBD1 matches at 10 bases. Germline-derived CDR1 and CDR2 are SGDLS and YYNGEE. This CDR3 comprises 16 residues. J lost 5 bases, V lost 0 bases, and 5 bases had no gene match. As DNA, the CDR3 is TGTGCCAGCAGCGTAGGCGACAGGGGGCCCGACAATGAGCAGTTCTTC. The encoded protein is CASSVGDRGPDNEQFF.

This clone was counted a few times. The chain carries TRBV5-6 and TRBJ2-5; D not resolved. Germline assignment: CDR1 SGHDT and CDR2 YYEEEE. CDR3 length equals 14 residues. The V end lost 1 base, the J end lost 2 bases, and 9 bases lay between the germline ends. CDR3 bases: TGTGCCAGCAGCTTGTTGACATCTCAAGAGACCCAGTACTTC. This encodes CASSLLTSQETQYF.

CDR3 DNA sequence: TGTGCCAGCAGACTCCGCCGGGGGACCCATCAAAAGCAGTTCTTC. Translated, it gives CASRLRRGTHQKQFF. The chain uses TRBV7-8 and TRBJ2-1; the D gene is possibly TRBD2 (6 bases). In germline, CDR1 is SGHVS, CDR2 FQNEAQ. The CDR3 extends over 15 amino acids. Trimming left V 6 bases short and J 11 bases short, with 23 bases between.

The rearrangement links TRBV2 to TRBJ2-7; 7 bases match TRBD2. The trim removed 6 bases at V and 3 bases at J, leaving 5 bases unmatched. CDR1 is SNHLY and CDR2 is FYNNEI in the germline V gene. This CDR3 is 13 amino acids long. In DNA form, the CDR3 reads TGTGCCAGCAGCCCGGGACTATTCTACGAGCAGTACTTC. Translating it yields CASSPGLFYEQYF.

The rearrangement uses TRBV5-4 and TRBJ1-6; TRBD1 might be the D (6 bases). Per germline, CDR1 SGHNT and CDR2 YYREEE (reference sequence). V gave up 4 bases and J gave up 6 bases, with 11 bases separating them. The CDR3 loop spans 14 amino acids. The CDR3 DNA reads as TGTGCCAGCAGCCCGGACAGATTTAATTCACCCCTCCACTTT. Protein: CASSPDRFNSPLHF.

In its sample, this clone was seen a few times. The rearrangement uses TRBV19 and TRBJ2-1, with 10 bases matching TRBD2. The CDR3 contains 15 residues. The germline V gene has CDR1 LNHDA and CDR2 SQIVND (reference sequence). Trimming took 3 bases from V and 9 from J; bases not matched to a gene: 8. The DNA of the CDR3 is TGTGCCAGTAGTATCGAGCCAGCGGGGGGGTTTGAGCAGTTCTTC. Translation: CASSIEPAGGFEQFF.

The J gene is TRBJ1-1, the V gene TRBV19, with D possibly TRBD1 on 5 matching bases. CDR1 is LNHDA and CDR2 is SQIVND in the germline V gene (reference sequence). The CDR3 consists of 14 residues. Trimming shortened V by 3 bases and J by 6 bases, and 14 bases separated the two germline ends. CDR3 nucleotides: TGTGCCAGTAGTATTAGGACACTAACGCCTGAAGCTTTCTTT. Translating it yields CASSIRTLTPEAFF.

This clone was observed a handful of times. V is TRBV4-1 and J is TRBJ1-5, with 7 bases matching TRBD1. There are 15 residues in the CDR3. The germline gives CDR1 MGHRA, CDR2 YSYEKL. Trimming cost V 3 bases and J 0 bases; bases outside gene matches: 2. CDR3 coding DNA: TGCGCCAGCAGCCAGACAGGGAATAGCAATCAGCCCCAGCATTTT. Its protein is CASSQTGNSNQPQHF.

This clone was observed a few times. The chain is built from TRBV6-6 and TRBJ2-7; tentative D call: TRBD2 (5 bases). The V end was cut by 5 bases, the J end by 1 base, with 9 bases between. Germline V lookup: CDR1 MNHNY, CDR2 SVGAGI (reference sequence). This CDR3 has 13 amino acids. The CDR3 loop reads CASSEGPSYEQYF. The CDR3 DNA reads TGTGCCAGCAGTGAGGGCCCTTCCTACGAGCAGTACTTC.

The J gene is TRBJ2-5, the V gene TRBV5-1, with TRBD2 as a possible D gene (6 bases). Trimming shortened V by 4 bases and J by 5 bases, and 18 bases separated the two germline ends. CDR1 is SGHRS, CDR2 YFSETQ, per germline. The CDR3 spans 15 residues. CDR3 protein: CASSLGGTGLETQYF. CDR3 nucleotide sequence: TGCGCCAGCAGCCTTGGGGGGACGGGCTTGGAGACCCAGTACTTC.

This clone was seen a few times. The chain carries TRBV28 and TRBJ2-1; TRBD2 matches at 9 bases. The CDR3 is 16 residues long. Germline CDR1 reads MDHEN; CDR2 reads SYDVKM. With V trimmed by 3 bases and J by 2 bases, 5 bases remained unmatched. The CDR3 region has the DNA TGTGCCAGCAGTTTTCCCGGACTAGCGACCTACAATGAGCAGTTCTTC. Its translation is CASSFPGLATYNEQFF. Using reference TRBV28 and TRBJ2-1 for the parts outside the CDR3, the full variable domain is DVKVTQSSRYLVKRTGEKVFLECVQDMDHENMFWYRQDPGLGLRLIYFSYDVKMKEKGDIPEGYSVSREKKERFSLILESASTNQTSMYLCASSFPGLATYNEQFFGPGTRLTVL.

This clone was counted only a few times. The rearrangement uses TRBV5-1 and TRBJ2-7; tentative D call: TRBD2 (6 bases). The CDR3 length is 16 residues. CDR1 is SGHRS and CDR2 is YFSETQ in the germline V gene. With 4 bases removed from V and 7 bases from J, the gap between germline ends came to 24 bases. The CDR3 reads CASSLDRIGVGGEQYF. The DNA for the CDR3 is TGCGCCAGCAGCCTCGATAGGATCGGCGTTGGGGGGGAGCAGTACTTC.

The gene calls are TRBV29-1 and TRBJ1-1; 7 nucleotides align to TRBD1. Germline V gives CDR1 SQVTM, CDR2 ANQGSEA. With V trimmed by 5 bases and J by 3 bases, 18 bases remained unmatched. CDR3 size: 17 residues. The CDR3: CSVTTGVRSSVDTEAFF. Written as DNA, the CDR3 is TGCAGCGTTACCACAGGGGTTAGGAGCTCTGTGGACACTGAAGCTTTCTTT.

This clone showed up just a few times. The chain has TRBV29-1 and TRBJ1-6; D might be TRBD1 (5 bases). The CDR3 runs 12 residues. With 4 bases removed from V and 8 bases from J, the gap between germline ends came to 9 bases. Germline values: CDR1 SQVTM, CDR2 ANQGSEA. CDR3 sequence: CSVAIGDSPLHF. DNA of the CDR3: TGCAGCGTTGCAATAGGGGATTCACCCCTCCACTTT.

In this sample, this clone turned up a few times. The rearrangement uses TRBV19 and TRBJ1-2; possible D gene TRBD1, 6 bases. The V and J ends lost 6 bases and 4 bases respectively, with 18 bases between them. Germline V gene data show CDR1 as LNHDA and CDR2 as SQIVND (reference sequence). The CDR3 runs 15 residues. CDR3 loop: CASRSDRTVGYGYTF. The CDR3 nucleotides are TGTGCCAGTAGGAGCGACAGGACAGTGGGCTATGGCTACACCTTC. The full variable domain, its missing parts supplied by reference TRBV19 and TRBJ1-2, is DGGITQSPKYLFRKEGQNVTLSCEQNLNHDAMYWYRQDPGQGLRLIYYSQIVNDFQKGDIAEGYSVSREKKESFPLTVTSAQKNPTAFYLCASRSDRTVGYGYTFGSGTRLTVV.

This chain links TRBV11-3 with TRBJ2-1, with TRBD1 matching 10 bases. Looked up from germline, CDR1 is SGHNT and CDR2 is YENEEA. This CDR3 comprises 14 residues. Unmatched junction bases numbered 9, after V lost 8 bases and J lost 8 bases. This chain's CDR3 is CASDRGQGGDEQFF. The CDR3, as DNA: TGTGCCAGCGACCGAGGACAGGGGGGCGATGAGCAGTTCTTC.

The rearrangement joins TRBV9 to TRBJ1-5; no clear D gene. The CDR3 sequence is 14 residues long. The germline CDR1 and CDR2 sequences are SGDLS and YYNGEE. Trimming shortened V by 2 bases and J by 6 bases, and 12 bases separated the two germline ends. The CDR3 coding sequence is TGTGCCAGCAGCGTTGGCCCAGAATTTCAGCCCCAGCATTTT. It specifies CASSVGPEFQPQHF.

The rearrangement uses TRBV30 and TRBJ1-1; no definite D call. The germline V gene encodes CDR1 GTSNPN and CDR2 SVGIG (reference sequence). CDR3 length equals 11 residues. Between the trimmed V and J ends, which lost 1 base and 7 bases, there was a span of 7 bases. CDR3 protein: CAWSAQIEAFF. Here the CDR3 DNA reads TGTGCCTGGAGTGCACAAATTGAAGCTTTCTTT.

With regard to this clone: Other DNA sequences of this sample code for an identical CDR3. The gene calls are TRBV28 and TRBJ2-6, with TRBD1 matching 7 bases. Germline-derived CDR1 and CDR2 are MDHEN and SYDVKM. CDR3 length: 15 amino acids. Losses at the gene ends were 6 bases for V and 4 bases for J; bases not matched to a gene: 6. CDR3 in DNA: TGTGCCAGCAGCCCAGGGGGTTCCGGGGCCAACGTCCTGACTTTC. Translating gives CASSPGGSGANVLTF.

The sample holds a few counts of this clone. The V and J genes are TRBV7-9 and TRBJ1-1, with D uncertain. Germline V CDR1 and CDR2: SEHNR, FQNEAQ (reference sequence). The CDR3 runs to 14 residues. V was pared by 0 bases and J by 0 bases, with 5 bases between. This chain's CDR3 is CASSLAQLNTEAFF. As DNA, the CDR3 is TGTGCCAGCAGCTTAGCGCAGTTGAACACTGAAGCTTTCTTT. Using reference TRBV7-9 and TRBJ1-1 for the parts outside the CDR3, the full variable domain is DTGVSQNPRHKITKRGQNVTFRCDPISEHNRLYWYRQTLGQGPEFLTYFQNEAQLEKSRLLSDRFSAERPKGSFSTLEIQRTEQGDSAMYLCASSLAQLNTEAFFGQGTRLTVV.

The CDR3, as DNA: TGCGCCAGCTCCTTACGGGGCAAGGGACAGGCCTCCTACGAGCAGTACTTC. It codes for CASSLRGKGQASYEQYF. The genes are TRBV5-1 and TRBJ2-7, with TRBD1 matching 8 bases. The trim removed 7 bases at V and 0 bases at J, leaving 15 bases unmatched. The CDR3 extends over 17 amino acids. The germline V gene has CDR1 SGHRS and CDR2 YFSETQ. Complete variable domain (other parts from reference TRBV5-1 and TRBJ2-7): KAGVTQTPRYLIKTRGQQVTLSCSPISGHRSVSWYQQTPGQGLQFLFEYFSETQRNKGNFPGRFSGRQFSNSRSEMNVSTLELGDSALYLCASSLRGKGQASYEQYFGPGTRLTVT.

This clone was counted only a few times. The chain recombines TRBV27 with TRBJ2-3, with TRBD1 identical over 7 bases. Per the germline V gene, CDR1 is MNHEY and CDR2 is SMNVEV (reference sequence). CDR3 length: 15 residues. With V trimmed by 2 bases and J by 4 bases, 6 bases remained unmatched. This chain's CDR3 is CASSLQRQGADTQYF. In nucleotides, the CDR3 is TGTGCCAGCAGTTTACAGAGACAGGGTGCAGATACGCAGTATTTT.